The 15 T cell receptor beta chains reported below all come from one sample, sequenced in a study of blood T cell repertoires in COVID-19. Using immunoSEQ multiplex PCR, the repertoire was profiled, and TCRdb retains in-frame clones only, with some absent. This sample has about 300,000 clones, with 88% found just once. Material: peripheral blood. The receptors stem from a woman aged 25 to 45 who had recovered from COVID-19.

This clone showed up just a few times. The chain carries TRBV6-2 or TRBV6-3 and TRBJ1-1, with D tentatively TRBD1 (6 bases). The V end lost 6 bases, the J end lost 4 bases, and 12 bases lay between the germline ends. There are 13 residues in the CDR3. Germline CDR1 is MNHEY and CDR2 is SVGEGT. The CDR3 DNA follows: TGTGCCAGCAGCCTCTGGACAGTCACTGAAGCTTTCTTT. This codes for CASSLWTVTEAFF.

The chain joins TRBV6-2 or TRBV6-3 to TRBJ2-7, with D possibly TRBD2 on 6 matching bases. The CDR3 has 12 residues. Trimming removed 5 bases from V and 9 bases from J, with 14 bases in between. The germline V gene encodes CDR1 MNHEY and CDR2 SVGEGT. CDR3 sequence reads: CASSPWRDVQYF. In nucleotides, the CDR3 is TGTGCCAGCAGTCCCTGGCGGGATGTGCAGTACTTC.

The gene calls are TRBV6-5 and TRBJ2-3, with D perhaps matching TRBD2 (6 bases). This CDR3 has 13 amino acids. V was cut by 7 bases and J by 2 bases, with 10 bases left in between. Germline values: CDR1 MNHEY, CDR2 SVGAGI. CDR3 bases: TGTGCCAGCACGGCGGGGCCCACAGATACGCAGTATTTT. Protein product: CASTAGPTDTQYF.

This chain joins TRBV5-1 and TRBJ2-7; weak D call: TRBD1 (6 bases). CDR1 is SGHRS, CDR2 YFSETQ, per germline. The V end was cut by 3 bases, the J end by 6 bases, with 13 bases between. CDR3 length: 13 amino acids. CDR3 bases: TGCGCCAGCAGCTCATGGACAGCGGCCGAGCAGTACTTC. Translating it yields CASSSWTAAEQYF.

The CDR3 loop reads CASSGLAGMGETQYF. The DNA of the CDR3 is TGCGCCAGCAGCGGACTAGCGGGGATGGGGGAGACCCAGTACTTC. This chain links TRBV4-1 with TRBJ2-5; 12 nucleotides align to TRBD2. After removal of 5 bases from V and 5 bases from J, the junction contained 6 bases not matched to a gene. The CDR3 spans 15 residues. Germline-derived CDR1 and CDR2 are MGHRA and YSYEKL.

The V call is TRBV21-1, the J call TRBJ2-7; no DNA check was done on the table's D call, TRBD1. TRBV21-1 is a known pseudogene. The CDR3 consists of 12 residues. CDR3 nucleotides: TGTGCCAGCAGCAGAGACACCTACGAGCAGTACTTC. This gives the protein CASSRDTYEQYF.

The chain carries TRBV24-1 and TRBJ2-1; 12 bases fit TRBD1. The CDR3 spans 16 residues. CDR1 is KGHDR, CDR2 SFDVKD, per germline. V dropped 4 bases and J dropped 8; count of bases not matched to a gene: 8. CDR3 loop: CATSDRGQGAAHEQFF. The CDR3 coding sequence is TGTGCCACCAGTGACCGGGGACAGGGGGCGGCCCATGAGCAGTTCTTC.

The CDR3 region has the DNA TGTGCCAGTAGTATCCCAAGAGGGGACAGAAGCCAAGAGACCCAGTACTTC. Amino acids: CASSIPRGDRSQETQYF. The chain has TRBV19 and TRBJ2-5, with 7 bases lining up with TRBD1. Germline V gives CDR1 LNHDA, CDR2 SQIVND (reference sequence). The CDR3 is 17 residues long. Trimming cost V 3 bases and J 1 base; bases outside gene matches: 11. The variable domain in full, completed from reference TRBV19 and TRBJ2-5, reads DGGITQSPKYLFRKEGQNVTLSCEQNLNHDAMYWYRQDPGQGLRLIYYSQIVNDFQKGDIAEGYSVSREKKESFPLTVTSAQKNPTAFYLCASSIPRGDRSQETQYFGPGTRLLVL.

The chain employs TRBV10-3 and TRBJ2-2; 12 nucleotides line up with TRBD2. The CDR3 runs to 19 residues. Per germline, CDR1 ENHRY and CDR2 SYGVKD. The ends lost 1 base at V and 1 base at J; junction bases unmatched: 7. The CDR3 region is CAISELAGLAGLNTGELFF. The CDR3 nucleotides read TGTGCCATCAGTGAGTTGGCGGGACTAGCGGGCCTGAACACCGGGGAGCTGTTTTTT.

The rearrangement links TRBV5-4 to TRBJ2-2; D gene ambiguous. Trimming took 1 base from V and 1 from J, leaving 14 bases between them. CDR3 length equals 17 residues. Germline V gives CDR1 SGHNT, CDR2 YYREEE (reference sequence). This chain's CDR3 is CASSLLGSSKNTGELFF. The CDR3 DNA follows: TGTGCCAGCAGCTTGCTCGGTAGCAGTAAGAACACCGGGGAGCTGTTTTTT.

The chain joins TRBV29-1 to TRBJ1-1; possible D gene TRBD1, 6 bases. Trimming stripped 6 bases from V and 4 bases from J, with 15 bases between. From germline, CDR1 is SQVTM and CDR2 ANQGSEA. The CDR3 spans 13 residues. The DNA for the CDR3 is TGCAGCGTCCAGACAGGAACAATCACTGAAGCTTTCTTT. It encodes CSVQTGTITEAFF. Full variable domain (rest looked up from reference TRBV29-1 and TRBJ1-1): SAVISQKPSRDICQRGTSLTIQCQVDSQVTMMFWYRQQPGQSLTLIATANQGSEATYESGFVIDKFPISRPNLTFSTLTVSNMSPEDSSIYLCSVQTGTITEAFFGQGTRLTVV.

Comments on this clone: The same CDR3 is also encoded by other DNA sequences in this sample. V is TRBV5-1 and J is TRBJ2-5, with 11 bases matching TRBD2. Germline values: CDR1 SGHRS, CDR2 YFSETQ. This CDR3 spans 15 amino acids. V shed 0 bases and J 4 bases; nucleotides not matched to a gene: 2. DNA of the CDR3: TGCGCCAGCAGCTTGGCCGGGACTAGCGGAGAGACCCAGTACTTC. It encodes CASSLAGTSGETQYF.

V usage is TRBV11-2 and J usage is TRBJ1-4; a possible D gene is TRBD1 (6 bases). Between the trimmed V and J ends, which lost 6 bases and 9 bases, there was a span of 14 bases. CDR3 length: 13 residues. Germline V lookup: CDR1 SGHAT, CDR2 FQNNGV. The CDR3 loop reads CASSSNRDQKLFF. The CDR3 DNA follows: TGTGCCAGCAGTTCCAACAGGGATCAAAAACTGTTTTTT.

This clone was detected once. This sequence joins TRBV6-6 and TRBJ2-7; the match to TRBD1 covers 7 bases. Losses at the gene ends were 2 bases for V and 6 bases for J; bases not matched to a gene: 4. Per germline, CDR1 MNHNY and CDR2 SVGAGI (reference sequence). The CDR3 consists of 13 residues. CDR3 region: CASSYGQEFEQYF. CDR3 sequence (DNA): TGTGCCAGCAGTTACGGACAGGAGTTCGAGCAGTACTTC.

The chain is built from TRBV7-9 and TRBJ1-5; 9 nucleotides agree with TRBD1. The length of the CDR3 is 14 residues. The J segment lost 7 bases and the V segment lost 5 bases, leaving 6 bases of the junction unmatched. CDR1 and CDR2 (germline): SEHNR, FQNEAQ (reference sequence). This chain's CDR3 is CASSPGQGHQPQHF. The CDR3 DNA follows: TGTGCCAGCAGCCCGGGACAGGGCCACCAGCCCCAGCATTTT. Complete variable domain (other parts from reference TRBV7-9 and TRBJ1-5): DTGVSQNPRHKITKRGQNVTFRCDPISEHNRLYWYRQTLGQGPEFLTYFQNEAQLEKSRLLSDRFSAERPKGSFSTLEIQRTEQGDSAMYLCASSPGQGHQPQHFGDGTRLSIL.